This TCR beta chain was sequenced during a study of early T cells in non-severe SARS-CoV-2 infection. Study information: Sequencing was performed on bulk RNA from unsorted whole blood, leaving chains unpaired.

This clonotype has at least ten counts. Its antigen is unknown. Individual cDNA molecules received unique molecular identifiers. Via MiXCR, TCRdb re-called the 5' RACE reads, giving one row per CDR3 protein. The sample has about 80,000 distinct CDR3 sequences; over 5% are singletons. General study points: VDJdb matches were skewed toward anti-spike CD8 T cell responses.

The sample was whole blood. This sequence was found in an adult who was a healthcare worker with PCR-confirmed SARS-CoV-2 infection or an uninfected control (not recorded which).

CDR3 amino acids: CASSHSAAGAEAFF. The CDR3 nucleotides read TGTGCCAGCAGTCATTCGGCGGCGGGGGCTGAAGCTTTCTTT. The V call is TRBV12-3 or TRBV12-4, the J call TRBJ1-1, with D maybe TRBD1 (5 bases). This CDR3 spans 14 amino acids. Trimming removed 5 bases at V and 6 bases at J, with 16 bases between.